Described below is a single T cell receptor beta chain sequence and its context. As yet, its antigen is unknown. The data stem from a study of blood T cells in healthy people across ages. V lost 7 bases and J 3 bases, leaving 16 bases between the germline ends. Germline V gives CDR1 SQVTM, CDR2 ANQGSEA. The CDR3 covers 13 residues. Study results and limitations: Getting older went along with TCR beta diversity per million T cells dropping roughly linearly.

The use of a sample-barcoded 5' primer and a J-beta primer mix characterized a second PCR of roughly 7 to 11 cycles. Every cDNA molecule bore a tag from a template-switch adaptor containing 12 random nucleotides. TCRdb fed the 5' RACE reads into MiXCR, producing one record per CDR3 protein. The sample carries 1,500,000 or so distinct CDR3 sequences, approximately 60% recorded once. Source material: blood. The chain carries TRBV29-1 and TRBJ2-7; a possible D gene is TRBD1 (7 bases). The receptor was derived from a man aged 18-30 years in good health. The CDR3 region has the DNA TGCAGCGCAACAGGGGAGGTTGGCTACGAGCAGTACTTC. Encoded protein: CSATGEVGYEQYF.